This TCR beta chain appears in the sequencing data of a study of T cells in narcolepsy. About this clone itself: Its antigen is undetermined.

The CDR3 loop spans 12 amino acids. V lost 3 bases and J lost 7, with 9 bases in between. From germline, CDR1 is LNHDA and CDR2 SQIVND (reference sequence). The method was immunoSEQ multiplex PCR; TCRdb's version includes in-frame clones alone and lacks a portion of them. In the table there are fewer than 40,000 clones, approximately 85% of which are singletons. Notes on the study in general: Reportedly, autoreactive clonotypes were serially detected in patients' blood but not controls'.

The sample was CD45RA- memory CD4+ T cells from PBMCs. This TCR derives from a human donor with narcolepsy. The J gene is TRBJ1-2, the V gene TRBV19; D remains unclear. The CDR3 bases are TGTGCCAGTAGTATTACTGGCTCTGGCTACACCTTC. This codes for CASSITGSGYTF.